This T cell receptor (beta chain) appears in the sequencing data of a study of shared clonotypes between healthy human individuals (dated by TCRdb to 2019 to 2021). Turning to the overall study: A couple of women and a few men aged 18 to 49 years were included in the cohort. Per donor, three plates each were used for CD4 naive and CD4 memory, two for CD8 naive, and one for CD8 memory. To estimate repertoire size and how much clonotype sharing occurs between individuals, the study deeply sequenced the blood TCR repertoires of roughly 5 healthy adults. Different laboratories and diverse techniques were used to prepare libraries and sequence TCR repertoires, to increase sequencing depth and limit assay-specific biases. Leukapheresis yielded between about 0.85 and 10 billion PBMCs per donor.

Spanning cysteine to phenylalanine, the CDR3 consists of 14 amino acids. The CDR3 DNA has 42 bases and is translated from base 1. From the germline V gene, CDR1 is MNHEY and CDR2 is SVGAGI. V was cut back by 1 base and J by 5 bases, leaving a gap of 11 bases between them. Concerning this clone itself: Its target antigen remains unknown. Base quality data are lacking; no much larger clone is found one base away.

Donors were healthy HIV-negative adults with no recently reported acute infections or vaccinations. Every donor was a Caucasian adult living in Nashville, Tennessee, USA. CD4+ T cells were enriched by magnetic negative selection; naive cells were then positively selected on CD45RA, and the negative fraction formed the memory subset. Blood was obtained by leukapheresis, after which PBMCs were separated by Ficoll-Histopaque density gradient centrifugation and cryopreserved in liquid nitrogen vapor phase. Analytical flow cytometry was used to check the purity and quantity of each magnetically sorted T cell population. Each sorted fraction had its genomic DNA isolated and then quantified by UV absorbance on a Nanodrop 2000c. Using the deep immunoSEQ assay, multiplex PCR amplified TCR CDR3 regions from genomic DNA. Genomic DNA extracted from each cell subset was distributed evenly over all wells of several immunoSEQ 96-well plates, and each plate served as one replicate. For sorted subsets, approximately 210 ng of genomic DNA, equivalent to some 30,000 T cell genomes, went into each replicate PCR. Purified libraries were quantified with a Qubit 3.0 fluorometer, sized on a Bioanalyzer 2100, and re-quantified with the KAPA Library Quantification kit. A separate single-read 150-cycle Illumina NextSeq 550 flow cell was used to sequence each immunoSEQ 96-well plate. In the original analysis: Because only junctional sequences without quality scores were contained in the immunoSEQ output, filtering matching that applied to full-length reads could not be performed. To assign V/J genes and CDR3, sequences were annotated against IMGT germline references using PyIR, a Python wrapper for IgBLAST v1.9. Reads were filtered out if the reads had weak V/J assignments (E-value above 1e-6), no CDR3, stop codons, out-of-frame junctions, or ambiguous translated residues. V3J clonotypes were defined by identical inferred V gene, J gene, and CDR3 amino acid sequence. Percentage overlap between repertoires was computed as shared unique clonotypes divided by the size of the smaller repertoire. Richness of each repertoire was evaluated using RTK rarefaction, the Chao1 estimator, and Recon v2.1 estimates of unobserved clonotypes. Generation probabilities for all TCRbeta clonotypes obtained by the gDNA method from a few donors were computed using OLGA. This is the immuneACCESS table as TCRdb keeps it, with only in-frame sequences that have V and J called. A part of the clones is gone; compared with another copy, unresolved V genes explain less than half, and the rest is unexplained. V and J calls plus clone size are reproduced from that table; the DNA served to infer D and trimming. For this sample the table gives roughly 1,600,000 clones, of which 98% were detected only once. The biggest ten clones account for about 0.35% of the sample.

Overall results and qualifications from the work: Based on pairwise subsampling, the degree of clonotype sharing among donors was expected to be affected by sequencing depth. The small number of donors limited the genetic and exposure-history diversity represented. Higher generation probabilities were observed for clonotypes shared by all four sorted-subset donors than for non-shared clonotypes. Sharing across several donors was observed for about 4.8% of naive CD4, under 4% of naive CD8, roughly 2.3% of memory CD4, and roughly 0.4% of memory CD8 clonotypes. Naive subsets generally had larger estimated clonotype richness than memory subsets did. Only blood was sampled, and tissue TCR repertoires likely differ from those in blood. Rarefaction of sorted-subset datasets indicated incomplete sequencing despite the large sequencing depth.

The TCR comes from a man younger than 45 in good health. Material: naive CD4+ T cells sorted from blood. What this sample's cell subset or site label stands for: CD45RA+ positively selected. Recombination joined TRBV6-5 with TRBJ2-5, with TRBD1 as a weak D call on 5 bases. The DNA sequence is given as TGTGCCAGCAGTTACTTCCCCAGGGCGGAGACCCAGTACTTC. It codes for CASSYFPRAETQYF.